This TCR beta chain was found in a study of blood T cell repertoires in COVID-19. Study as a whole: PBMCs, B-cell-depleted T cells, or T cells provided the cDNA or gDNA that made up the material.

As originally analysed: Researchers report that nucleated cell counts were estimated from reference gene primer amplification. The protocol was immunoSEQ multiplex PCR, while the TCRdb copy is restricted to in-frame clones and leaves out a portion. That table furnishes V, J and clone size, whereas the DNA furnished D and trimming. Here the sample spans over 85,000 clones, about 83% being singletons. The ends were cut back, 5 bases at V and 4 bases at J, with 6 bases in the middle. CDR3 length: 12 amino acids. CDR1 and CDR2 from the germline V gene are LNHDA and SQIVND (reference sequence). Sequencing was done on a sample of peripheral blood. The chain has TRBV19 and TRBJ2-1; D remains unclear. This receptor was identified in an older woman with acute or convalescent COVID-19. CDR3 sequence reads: CASSPSYNEQFF. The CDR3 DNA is TGTGCCAGTAGTCCTAGTTACAATGAGCAGTTCTTC.